One and the same sample provided the 2 T cell receptor beta chains below, sequenced in a study of T cells in Graves' hyperthyroidism and ophthalmopathy. The TCR beta CDR3 regions underwent amplification using RNA transcripts as the source. The HTBI primer set was used in a first-round RT-PCR of the TCR CDR3. TCRdb reprocessed the multiplex PCR reads with MiXCR, giving one entry per CDR3 protein. The table shows 400,000 to 500,000 distinct CDR3 sequences, with roughly 13% occurring only once. The sequencing input was blood. The receptors were gathered from a woman under 30 with Graves' hyperthyroidism.

The chain recombines TRBV14 with TRBJ2-7; no definite D call. The V end was cut by 1 base, the J end by 2 bases, with 9 bases between. CDR1 is SGHDN, CDR2 FVKESK, per germline. The CDR3 loop spans 14 amino acids. CDR3: CASSQGHKPYEQYF. The CDR3 nucleotides are TGTGCCAGCAGCCAAGGTCACAAACCCTACGAGCAGTACTTC.

This clonotype was found a few times. The chain couples TRBV6-6 to TRBJ2-1, with 9 bases that match TRBD2. The CDR3 spans 15 residues. The germline gives CDR1 MNHNY, CDR2 SVGAGI (reference sequence). V shed 0 bases and J 9 bases; nucleotides not matched to a gene: 6. The CDR3 region has the DNA TGTGCCAGCAGTTACTCCGCGGGAGGGATGCGTGAGCAGTTCTTC. Protein product: CASSYSAGGMREQFF.